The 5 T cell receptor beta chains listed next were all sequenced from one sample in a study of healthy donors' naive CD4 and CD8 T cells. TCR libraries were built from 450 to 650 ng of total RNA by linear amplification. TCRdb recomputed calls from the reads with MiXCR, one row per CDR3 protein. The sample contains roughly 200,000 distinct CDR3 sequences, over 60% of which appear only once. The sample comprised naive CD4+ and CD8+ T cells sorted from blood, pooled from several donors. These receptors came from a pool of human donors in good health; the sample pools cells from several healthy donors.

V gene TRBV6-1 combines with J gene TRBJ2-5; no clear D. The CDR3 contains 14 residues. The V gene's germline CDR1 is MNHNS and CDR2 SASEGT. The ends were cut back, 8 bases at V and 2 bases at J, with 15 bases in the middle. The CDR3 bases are TGTGCCAGCCGGGCAGCTCATGGGCAAGAGACCCAGTACTTC. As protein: CASRAAHGQETQYF.

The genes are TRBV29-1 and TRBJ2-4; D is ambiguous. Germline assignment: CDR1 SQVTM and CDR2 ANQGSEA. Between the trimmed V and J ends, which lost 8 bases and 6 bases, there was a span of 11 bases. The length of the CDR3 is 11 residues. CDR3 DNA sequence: TGCAGCACTAACACTGGAAACATTCAGTACTTC. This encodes CSTNTGNIQYF.

DNA of the CDR3: TGTGCCATAGCCGGACAGGGAACTGAAGCTTTCTTT. Protein sequence: CAIAGQGTEAFF. The chain is built from TRBV10-3 and TRBJ1-1, with TRBD1 matching 8 bases. The V segment lost 9 bases and the J segment 5 bases; nucleotides outside the gene matches: 5. CDR1 ENHRY and CDR2 SYGVKD come from the germline V gene. This CDR3 has 12 amino acids.

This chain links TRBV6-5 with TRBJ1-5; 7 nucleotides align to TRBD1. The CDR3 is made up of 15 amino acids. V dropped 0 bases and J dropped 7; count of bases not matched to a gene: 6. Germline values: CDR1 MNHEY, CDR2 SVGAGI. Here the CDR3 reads CASSYSGQAGQPQHF. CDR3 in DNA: TGTGCCAGCAGTTACTCAGGACAGGCCGGGCAGCCCCAGCATTTT.

The DNA for the CDR3 is TGTGCCAGCAGCGCCCTGACAGGGGTAAACACTGAAGCTTTCTTT. This sequence encodes CASSALTGVNTEAFF. The chain recombines TRBV5-5 with TRBJ1-1, with 8 nucleotides matching TRBD1. CDR3 length: 15 amino acids. The germline gives CDR1 SGHKS, CDR2 YYEKEE (reference sequence). Trimming took 4 bases from V and 2 from J; bases not matched to a gene: 7.